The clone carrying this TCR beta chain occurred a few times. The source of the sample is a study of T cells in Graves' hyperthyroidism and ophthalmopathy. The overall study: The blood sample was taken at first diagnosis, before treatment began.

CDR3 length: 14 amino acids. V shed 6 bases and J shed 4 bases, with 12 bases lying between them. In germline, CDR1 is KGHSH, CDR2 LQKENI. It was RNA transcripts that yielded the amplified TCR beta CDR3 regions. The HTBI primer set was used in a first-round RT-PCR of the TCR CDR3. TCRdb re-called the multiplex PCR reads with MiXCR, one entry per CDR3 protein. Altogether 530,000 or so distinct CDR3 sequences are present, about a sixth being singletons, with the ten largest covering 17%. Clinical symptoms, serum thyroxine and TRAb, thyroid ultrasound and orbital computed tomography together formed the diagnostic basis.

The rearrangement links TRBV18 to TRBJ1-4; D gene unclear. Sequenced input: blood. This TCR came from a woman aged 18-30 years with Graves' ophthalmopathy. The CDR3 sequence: CASSPGGINEKLFF. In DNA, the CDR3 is TGTGCCAGCTCCCCGGGCGGAATTAATGAAAAACTGTTTTTT.